Reported below is one T cell receptor (beta chain). Its specificity is unknown. This table comes from immunoSEQ multiplex PCR, and its TCRdb copy is limited to in-frame clones, with some not included. The table includes roughly 97,000 clones, roughly nine tenths detected once. These data originate in a study of graft-versus-host responses after intestinal transplantation. Germline V lookup: CDR1 ENHRY, CDR2 SYGVKD. V lost 0 bases to trimming and J lost 8 bases, with 13 bases between them. This CDR3 has 15 amino acids. This chain joins TRBV10-3 and TRBJ1-4; no firm D call. The TCR originated in a human donor who received an intestinal transplant. Source: unstimulated CD4+ T cells sorted from spleen or lymph node cells, taken before intestinal transplant. CDR3 nucleotides: TGTGCCATCAGTGAGTCTCCAGCCGGGCGGGAAAAACTGTTTTTT. The encoded protein is CAISESPAGREKLFF.